This is a list of T cell receptor beta chains from one sample in a study of blood T cell repertoires in COVID-19. Assay: immunoSEQ multiplex PCR; the TCRdb copy retains only in-frame clones and omits some. The sample has roughly 230,000 clones, 80% to 85% seen once. Source material: peripheral blood. The source is a woman at least 80 years old with COVID-19, enrolled during active disease. Each CDR3 is given with its conserved first and last residue. The D gene is left open where the match is weak. Clone size is shown for a subset of rows, as once, few, many or a class of expanded clone.

TRBJ2-3 | TRBV5-4 | once | NA | CASSLTGRDTQYF | TGTGCCAGCAGCTTGACAGGGAGAGATACGCAGTATTTT
TRBJ2-3 | TRBV5-1 | NA | TRBD2 | CASSTQRGSTDTQYF | TGCGCCAGCAGCACACAGCGGGGGAGCACAGATACGCAGTATTTT
TRBJ2-3 | TRBV7-2 | NA | NA | CASSPVGAPGTDTQYF | TGTGCCAGCAGCCCGGTGGGGGCCCCAGGGACAGATACGCAGTATTTT
TRBJ2-3 | TRBV4-2 | NA | TRBD1 | CASSQSGQGASTDTQYF | TGTGCCAGCAGCCAGAGTGGACAGGGGGCGAGCACAGATACGCAGTATTTT
TRBJ1-2 | TRBV19 | NA | TRBD1 | CASVSGTGGFVYGYTF | TGTGCCAGTGTCTCCGGGACAGGGGGTTTTGTTTATGGCTACACCTTC
TRBJ2-1 | TRBV24-1 | NA | NA | CATSDGTGLRNEQFF | TGTGCCACCAGTGATGGAACAGGGCTTCGCAATGAGCAGTTCTTC
TRBJ2-1 | TRBV6-5 | few | TRBD2 | CASRPGGGSEQFF | TGTGCCAGCAGACCGGGCGGGGGGAGTGAGCAGTTCTTC
TRBJ2-1 | TRBV5-1 | NA | NA | CASSLGENNEQFF | TGCGCCAGCAGCTTGGGAGAGAACAATGAGCAGTTCTTC
TRBJ1-1 | TRBV9 | NA | NA | CASSVGAGFEAFF | TGTGCCAGCAGCGTAGGGGCAGGGTTTGAAGCTTTCTTT
TRBJ2-4 | TRBV5-6 | NA | NA | CASSLVEKVNIQYF | TGTGCCAGCAGCTTGGTGGAGAAGGTTAACATTCAGTACTTC
TRBJ1-2 | TRBV19 | once | NA | CASSSGDTLNYGYTF | TGTGCCAGTAGTTCAGGGGACACCCTGAACTATGGCTACACCTTC
TRBJ2-2 | TRBV2 | few | TRBD1 | CASRTTGSEAGELFF | TGTGCCAGCAGGACGACAGGGAGCGAGGCCGGGGAGCTGTTTTTT
TRBJ1-4 | TRBV5-1 | NA | TRBD1 | CASSLATGQPNEKLFF | TGCGCCAGCAGCTTGGCCACGGGACAGCCTAATGAAAAACTGTTTTTT
TRBJ1-6 | TRBV27 | NA | NA | CASSGGVRGTLHF | TGTGCCAGTAGCGGCGGGGTCCGAGGGACCCTCCACTTT
TRBJ2-1 | TRBV6-5 | once | NA | CATEQGRAYNEQFF | TGTGCCACTGAACAGGGTCGAGCCTACAATGAGCAGTTCTTC
TRBJ1-1 | TRBV28 | NA | NA | CASGIPGQLNTEAFF | TGTGCCAGCGGAATACCGGGACAATTGAACACTGAAGCTTTCTTT
TRBJ1-1 | TRBV5-1 | few | TRBD1 | CASSGGGPETGSEAFF | TGCGCCAGCAGCGGTGGGGGCCCCGAGACAGGGTCTGAAGCTTTCTTT
TRBJ2-3 | TRBV9 | once | TRBD2 | CASSAEYRAGAPGSDTQYF | TGTGCCAGCAGCGCCGAGTACCGAGCGGGGGCGCCAGGGTCAGATACGCAGTATTTT
TRBJ2-1 | TRBV7-2 | NA | TRBD1 | CASSLSTGGWNEQFF | TGTGCCAGCAGCTTATCTACAGGGGGCTGGAATGAGCAGTTCTTC
TRBJ1-2 | TRBV6-6 | NA | NA | CASSYSAGSYTF | TGTGCCAGCAGTTACTCGGCGGGTAGCTACACCTTC
TRBJ1-1 | TRBV10-3 | NA | TRBD1 | CAARQGPNTEAFF | TGTGCCGCTCGACAGGGTCCGAACACTGAAGCTTTCTTT
TRBJ2-2 | TRBV7-6 | NA | TRBD2 | CASSIGLAGAFNTGELFF | TGTGCCAGCAGCATTGGACTAGCGGGGGCCTTTAACACCGGGGAGCTGTTTTTT
TRBJ1-1 | TRBV3-1/TRBV3-2 | NA | NA | CASSQGTGLGPTEAFF | TGTGCCAGCAGCCAAGGAACGGGACTCGGGCCCACTGAAGCTTTCTTT
TRBJ1-4 | TRBV15 | NA | NA | CATSRDREWEKLFF | TGTGCCACCAGCAGAGATCGAGAATGGGAAAAACTGTTTTTT
TRBJ1-1 | TRBV13 | once | NA | CATGPDSSSEAFF | TGTGCCACCGGTCCTGACAGCTCCTCTGAAGCTTTCTTT
TRBJ1-1 | TRBV4-1 | NA | NA | CASSQVAGLNTEAFF | TGCGCCAGCAGCCAAGTGGCAGGGCTGAACACTGAAGCTTTCTTT
TRBJ1-2 | TRBV6-5 | NA | NA | CASRGVLNLNYGYTF | TGTGCCAGCAGAGGGGTCCTAAACCTTAACTATGGCTACACCTTC
TRBJ2-7 | TRBV6-5 | NA | NA | CASTDDSGPYEQYF | TGTGCCAGCACGGACGACAGTGGGCCTTACGAGCAGTACTTC
TRBJ1-1 | TRBV7-2 | few | NA | CASSLVASHTEAFF | TGTGCCAGCAGCTTAGTTGCGAGTCACACTGAAGCTTTCTTT
TRBJ2-2 | TRBV5-4 | NA | NA | CASSSANTGELFF | TGTGCCAGCAGTAGCGCGAACACCGGGGAGCTGTTTTTT
TRBJ2-2 | TRBV9 | NA | NA | CASSVEPGAAGELFF | TGTGCCAGCAGCGTAGAGCCAGGGGCTGCCGGGGAGCTGTTTTTT
TRBJ2-7 | TRBV2 | NA | NA | CASSERAGATSYEQYF | TGTGCCAGCAGTGAACGGGCGGGGGCCACCTCCTACGAGCAGTACTTC
TRBJ2-5 | TRBV30 | NA | TRBD1 | CAWSRGRETQYF | TGTGCCTGGAGTAGGGGGCGTGAGACCCAGTACTTC
TRBJ2-7 | TRBV27 | NA | NA | CASSFREDYEQYF | TGTGCCAGCAGTTTCAGGGAGGACTACGAGCAGTACTTC
TRBJ2-3 | TRBV5-6 | NA | TRBD2 | CASSLPGGRGTDTQYF | TGTGCCAGCAGCTTGCCGGGAGGGAGGGGCACAGATACGCAGTATTTT
TRBJ2-5 | TRBV7-2 | NA | TRBD1 | CASNGQGILGETQYF | TGTGCCAGCAATGGACAGGGGATATTGGGAGAGACCCAGTACTTC
TRBJ2-1 | TRBV11-1 | NA | TRBD2 | CASSLALAGGQNEQFF | TGTGCCAGCAGCTTAGCCCTAGCGGGGGGGCAGAATGAGCAGTTCTTC
TRBJ1-2 | TRBV6-5 | NA | TRBD1 | CASSFDRVNYGYTF | TGTGCCAGCAGTTTTGACAGGGTTAACTATGGCTACACCTTC
TRBJ1-1 | TRBV7-2 | NA | TRBD1 | CASSFTGGDTEAFF | TGTGCCAGCAGCTTTACAGGGGGAGACACTGAAGCTTTCTTT
TRBJ1-1 | TRBV3-1/TRBV3-2 | few | NA | CASSQGGREAFF | TGTGCCAGCAGCCAAGGGGGGAGGGAAGCTTTCTTT
TRBJ1-1 | TRBV9 | NA | NA | CASSVEPTDTEAFF | TGTGCCAGCAGCGTAGAACCGACAGACACTGAAGCTTTCTTT